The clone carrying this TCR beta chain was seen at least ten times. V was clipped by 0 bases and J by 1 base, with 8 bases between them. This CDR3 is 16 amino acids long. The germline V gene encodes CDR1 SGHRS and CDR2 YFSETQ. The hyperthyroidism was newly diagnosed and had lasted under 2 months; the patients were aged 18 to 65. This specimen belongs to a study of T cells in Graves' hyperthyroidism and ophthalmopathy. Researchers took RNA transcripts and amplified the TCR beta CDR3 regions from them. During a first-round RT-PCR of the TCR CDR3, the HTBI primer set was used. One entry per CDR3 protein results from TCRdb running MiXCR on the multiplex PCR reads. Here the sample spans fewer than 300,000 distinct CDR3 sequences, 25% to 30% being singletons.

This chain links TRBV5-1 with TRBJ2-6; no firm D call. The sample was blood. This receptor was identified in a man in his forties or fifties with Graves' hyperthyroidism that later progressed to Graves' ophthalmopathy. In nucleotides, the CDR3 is TGCGCCAGCAGCTTGGGTTGGCGGTCTGGGGCCAACGTCCTGACTTTC. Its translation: CASSLGWRSGANVLTF.